One and the same sample provided the 2 T cell receptor beta chains below, sequenced in a study of shared clonotypes between healthy human individuals. CD45RO-negative CD8 cells positively selected for CCR7 made up the naive population, which excluded terminally differentiated effector memory CD45RA+ cells. Sequencing was performed with immunoSEQ multiplex PCR; in TCRdb, only in-frame clones are kept and a portion is missing. The sample holds around 2,100,000 clones, approximately 94% seen once. The sample comprised naive CD8+ T cells sorted from blood. All receptors derive from a man aged 18 to 30 in good health.

This clone was recorded only once. The chain has TRBV27 and TRBJ1-5; a weak D match, TRBD1 (6 bases). Looked up from germline, CDR1 is MNHEY and CDR2 is SMNVEV (reference sequence). The CDR3 has 15 amino acids. The germline V and J ends were trimmed by 5 bases and 4 bases, with 15 bases remaining between them. In DNA form, the CDR3 reads TGTGCCAGCAGTAGGACAGATGACCCAAATCAGCCCCAGCATTTT. Encoded protein: CASSRTDDPNQPQHF.

This clone showed up just once. The rearrangement uses TRBV29-1 and TRBJ2-3; no firm D call. CDR1 is SQVTM and CDR2 is ANQGSEA in the germline V gene. V was shortened by 2 bases and J by 2 bases, with 5 bases between the two germline ends. This CDR3 has 12 amino acids. CDR3: CSVEQPTDTQYF. The CDR3 DNA sequence: TGCAGCGTTGAACAGCCCACAGATACGCAGTATTTT.